Shown below are 21 T cell receptor beta chains from a single sample sequenced in a study of blood T cell repertoires in COVID-19. Assay: immunoSEQ multiplex PCR; the TCRdb copy retains only in-frame clones and omits some. Of about 18,000 clones listed, roughly 88% are singletons. Sequenced material: PBMCs or T cells enriched from blood (not recorded which). The receptor set was obtained from a woman aged 25 to 39 who had recovered from COVID-19.

V is TRBV10-3 and J is TRBJ2-2; 7 bases agree with TRBD2. V was clipped by 0 bases and J by 0 bases; unmatched bases: 1. Germline assignment: CDR1 ENHRY and CDR2 SYGVKD. The CDR3 extends over 16 amino acids. CDR3 protein: CAISESGGANTGELFF. In DNA form, the CDR3 reads TGTGCCATCAGTGAGTCTGGGGGGGCGAACACCGGGGAGCTGTTTTTT.

The V gene is TRBV5-1, the J gene TRBJ2-5, with 10 bases lining up with TRBD2. Trimming removed 4 bases from V and 5 bases from J; junction bases left unmatched: 11. The CDR3 has 16 residues. Looked up from germline, CDR1 is SGHRS and CDR2 is YFSETQ. This chain's CDR3 is CASSEISGGAGETQYF. The CDR3 DNA follows: TGCGCCAGCAGCGAGATCAGCGGGGGGGCCGGGGAGACCCAGTACTTC.

The chain couples TRBV11-2 to TRBJ1-2; 11 nucleotides match TRBD1. The germline CDR1 and CDR2 sequences are SGHAT and FQNNGV. V was pared by 2 bases and J by 10 bases, with 6 bases of the junction left unmatched. This CDR3 spans 14 amino acids. The CDR3 nucleotides read TGTGCCAGCAGCTTATTACCGGGACAGGGGGACTACACCTTC. Translating gives CASSLLPGQGDYTF.

The chain carries TRBV19 and TRBJ1-5; TRBD1 might be the D (6 bases). Trimming stripped 4 bases from V and 6 bases from J, with 19 bases between. CDR3 size: 16 residues. Per the germline V gene, CDR1 is LNHDA and CDR2 is SQIVND (reference sequence). CDR3 nucleotides: TGTGCCAGTAGTACTCTCCTCTTAGGGGACACTCAGCCCCAGCATTTT. Translating gives CASSTLLLGDTQPQHF.

The J gene is TRBJ2-7, the V gene TRBV19, with D perhaps TRBD2 (6 bases). Trimming stripped 10 bases from V and 1 base from J, with 17 bases between. Germline assignment: CDR1 LNHDA and CDR2 SQIVND (reference sequence). This CDR3 is 14 amino acids long. As DNA, the CDR3 is TGTGCCACCACCCGGGGAGGAGCGTCCTACGAGCAGTACTTC. This gives the protein CATTRGGASYEQYF.

This clone was counted once. This chain uses TRBV6-4 with TRBJ1-6; D is undetermined. Germline V CDR1 and CDR2: MRHNA, SNTAGT. This CDR3 has 13 residues. The germline V and J ends were trimmed by 2 bases and 8 bases, with 7 bases remaining between them. CDR3 nucleotides: TGTGCCAGCAGTGACAACACCTATTCACCCCTCCACTTT. Its protein is CASSDNTYSPLHF.

CDR3 region: CASDRGGSNYGYTF. CDR3 DNA: TGTGCCTCGGACAGGGGAGGGTCCAACTATGGCTACACCTTC. The V and J genes are TRBV19 and TRBJ1-2; 9 bases are shared with TRBD1. This CDR3 is 14 amino acids long. V was clipped by 11 bases and J by 2 bases; unmatched bases: 9. Germline lookup yields CDR1 LNHDA and CDR2 SQIVND (reference sequence). The full variable domain, completed using reference TRBV19 and TRBJ1-2, is DGGITQSPKYLFRKEGQNVTLSCEQNLNHDAMYWYRQDPGQGLRLIYYSQIVNDFQKGDIAEGYSVSREKKESFPLTVTSAQKNPTAFYLCASDRGGSNYGYTFGSGTRLTVV.

V gene TRBV28 combines with J gene TRBJ2-1; D not certain. Germline lookup yields CDR1 MDHEN and CDR2 SYDVKM. The CDR3 has 12 residues. V was clipped by 10 bases and J by 8 bases, with 15 bases between them. This chain's CDR3 is CATRVLSDEQFF. The CDR3 coding sequence is TGTGCCACCCGGGTCCTCAGCGATGAGCAGTTCTTC.

The chain links TRBV19 to TRBJ1-5; 9 bases align to TRBD1. Germline V gene sequence: CDR1 LNHDA, CDR2 SQIVND (reference sequence). The CDR3 loop spans 15 amino acids. V shed 9 bases, J shed 1 base, and the junction held 7 bases outside the gene matches. The CDR3 spells CASNDRGKSNQPQHF. DNA for the CDR3: TGTGCCAGCAATGACAGGGGGAAAAGCAATCAGCCCCAGCATTTT.

The chain carries TRBV10-3 and TRBJ2-2, with 12 positions matching TRBD2. Germline V gene data show CDR1 as ENHRY and CDR2 as SYGVKD. V gave up 6 bases and J gave up 4 bases; unmatched junction bases: 6. The length of the CDR3 is 16 residues. The CDR3 spells CAISPTSGGGTGELFF. CDR3 nucleotides: TGTGCCATCAGCCCGACTAGCGGGGGCGGCACCGGGGAGCTGTTTTTT.

V and J are TRBV6-5 and TRBJ1-1; 7 nucleotides align to TRBD1. The V segment lost 9 bases and the J segment 0 bases; nucleotides outside the gene matches: 4. This CDR3 has 13 amino acids. Germline loops: CDR1 MNHEY, CDR2 SVGAGI. CDR3 region: CASNRGMNTEAFF. The CDR3 nucleotides read TGTGCCAGTAACAGGGGAATGAACACTGAAGCTTTCTTT.

The chain uses TRBV7-2 and TRBJ1-3; no definite D call. Germline CDR1 SGHTA, CDR2 FQGNSA. The CDR3 is 16 amino acids. V dropped 1 base and J dropped 3 bases, with 13 bases sitting between them. In DNA form, the CDR3 reads TGTGCCAGCAGCTTAGAAAACGGACTTCGTGGAAACACCATATATTTT. As protein: CASSLENGLRGNTIYF.

The rearrangement links TRBV5-1 to TRBJ2-3; TRBD2 is a possible D gene (5 bases). V gave up 1 base and J gave up 1 base, with 13 bases separating them. The CDR3 consists of 16 residues. Per the germline V gene, CDR1 is SGHRS and CDR2 is YFSETQ. The CDR3 bases are TGCGCCAGCAGCTTGCTTCCAGGAGGCGGCACAGATACGCAGTATTTT. Protein product: CASSLLPGGGTDTQYF. The full variable domain, in which reference TRBV5-1 and TRBJ2-3 provide the parts outside the CDR3, is KAGVTQTPRYLIKTRGQQVTLSCSPISGHRSVSWYQQTPGQGLQFLFEYFSETQRNKGNFPGRFSGRQFSNSRSEMNVSTLELGDSALYLCASSLLPGGGTDTQYFGPGTRLTVL.

The chain carries TRBV9 and TRBJ1-2, with 8 bases lining up with TRBD1. This CDR3 is 14 amino acids long. Germline V gene lookup returns CDR1 SGDLS and CDR2 YYNGEE. Losses at the gene ends were 2 bases for V and 4 bases for J; bases not matched to a gene: 4. The CDR3 coding sequence is TGTGCCAGCAGCGTGGACAGGGCCATCTATGGCTACACCTTC. Translation gives CASSVDRAIYGYTF.

The chain recombines TRBV5-4 with TRBJ2-2; 13 nucleotides match TRBD2. V trimming: 4 bases; J trimming: 0 bases; junction bases outside the gene matches: 9. Per germline, CDR1 SGHNT and CDR2 YYREEE (reference sequence). The length of the CDR3 is 19 residues. The CDR3 DNA reads TGTGCCAGCAGCCCACGGGGACTAGCGGGGCGAACGAACACCGGGGAGCTGTTTTTT. Encoded protein: CASSPRGLAGRTNTGELFF.

The rearrangement links TRBV6-2 or TRBV6-3 to TRBJ2-2; TRBD1 aligns across 12 bases. The V segment lost 2 bases and the J segment 6 bases; nucleotides outside the gene matches: 7. The CDR3 has 17 residues. CDR1 is MNHEY and CDR2 is SVGEGT in the germline V gene. The CDR3: CASSYRPGQGAAGELFF. CDR3 nucleotides: TGTGCCAGCAGTTACAGGCCGGGACAGGGGGCTGCCGGGGAGCTGTTTTTT.

V and J are TRBV18 and TRBJ2-2, with D possibly being TRBD1 (5 bases). The germline V and J ends were trimmed by 3 bases and 1 base, with 12 bases remaining between them. CDR3 length equals 16 residues. Germline V gene lookup returns CDR1 KGHSH and CDR2 LQKENI. The DNA of the CDR3 is TGTGCCAGCTCACCTTCCGTTACAGGGAACACCGGGGAGCTGTTTTTT. The encoded protein is CASSPSVTGNTGELFF. Looking up the rest from reference TRBV18 and TRBJ2-2 gives the full variable domain: NAGVMQNPRHLVRRRGQEARLRCSPMKGHSHVYWYRQLPEEGLKFMVYLQKENIIDESGMPKERFSAEFPKEGPSILRIQQVVRGDSAAYFCASSPSVTGNTGELFFGEGSRLTVL.

This chain connects TRBV5-6 to TRBJ1-1; TRBD1 matches 10 bases. Losses at the gene ends were 4 bases for V and 4 bases for J; bases not matched to a gene: 1. Germline values: CDR1 SGHDT, CDR2 YYEEEE. The CDR3 has 13 amino acids. In nucleotides, the CDR3 is TGTGCCAGCAGCCGGACAGGGGGCACTGAAGCTTTCTTT. This sequence encodes CASSRTGGTEAFF.

The chain employs TRBV7-2 and TRBJ2-2; D may be TRBD1 (5 bases). Trimming shortened V by 5 bases and J by 5 bases, and 12 bases separated the two germline ends. Germline CDR1 reads SGHTA; CDR2 reads FQGNSA. The length of the CDR3 is 14 residues. This chain's CDR3 is CASSPPTGTGELFF. CDR3 bases: TGTGCCAGCAGCCCCCCCACAGGTACCGGGGAGCTGTTTTTT.

This clone has only a few counts. V usage is TRBV9 and J usage is TRBJ1-3; D call uncertain. V shed 0 bases and J shed 0 bases, with 10 bases lying between them. This CDR3 contains 16 residues. In germline, CDR1 is SGDLS, CDR2 YYNGEE. In DNA, the CDR3 is TGTGCCAGCAGCGTAGACAGTGTCTTCTCTGGAAACACCATATATTTT. Residues: CASSVDSVFSGNTIYF.

The CDR3 loop is CASSPKGPMIMNTEAFF. Here the CDR3 DNA reads TGTGCCAGCTCACCAAAGGGGCCTATGATAATGAACACTGAAGCTTTCTTT. The chain links TRBV18 to TRBJ1-1; D perhaps matches TRBD1 (5 bases). V was clipped by 2 bases and J by 0 bases, with 16 bases between them. CDR1 and CDR2 (germline): KGHSH, LQKENI. The CDR3 runs 17 residues. Using reference TRBV18 and TRBJ1-1 for the parts outside the CDR3, the full variable domain is NAGVMQNPRHLVRRRGQEARLRCSPMKGHSHVYWYRQLPEEGLKFMVYLQKENIIDESGMPKERFSAEFPKEGPSILRIQQVVRGDSAAYFCASSPKGPMIMNTEAFFGQGTRLTVV.